This T cell receptor (beta chain) appears in the sequencing data of a study of long-term antiretroviral therapy in people with HIV. Regarding the study as a whole: Whichever time point was examined, clones expanded before ART dominated the repertoire. HIV repertoires showed narrower CDR3 length ranges than controls. Unavailable data included ART adherence, viral resistance and therapy changes (switches in treatment).

Of note for this clone: The antigen is not known.

Sequencing relied on immunoSEQ assay v3.0, run at survey level. TCRdb keeps only in-frame clones here, not all; method: immunoSEQ multiplex PCR. The table shows around 9,600 clones, with about 78% occurring only once. Germline CDR1 and CDR2: MGHDK and SYGVNS. Trimming removed 5 bases from V and 8 bases from J, with 10 bases in between. The CDR3 covers 13 residues. V gene TRBV25-1 combines with J gene TRBJ1-6; possibly TRBD1 for D (5 bases). The material was unsorted PBMCs, obtained 0.4 years before starting antiretroviral therapy. The TCR was taken from a man aged 25 to 40 with HIV. For the CDR3, the DNA is TGTGCCAGCAGTCCCCAGGGAGATTCACCCCTCCACTTT. Its protein product is CASSPQGDSPLHF.